This T cell receptor beta chain was observed in a study of CD8 T cells in Susac syndrome. V lost 3 bases and J 3 bases, leaving 8 bases between the germline ends. This CDR3 spans 13 amino acids. The germline V gene has CDR1 MNHEY and CDR2 SMNVEV (reference sequence). TCR beta sequences were obtained from blood CD8+ and CD4+ T cells. Treatment-naive patients with stable or active relapsing-remitting disease were the multiple sclerosis controls. In regard to this clonotype: Its antigen is as yet unknown.

Findings and limits, study-wide: The study's TCR sequencing and HLA analysis covered a relatively small number of individuals, and the study acknowledged this.

RNA, at about 0.5 to 1 ug, was reverse transcribed with random hexamers. The authors amplified TCR beta CDR3 across 54 Vbeta and 13 Jbeta using immunoSEQ multiplex PCR. TCRdb re-called the immunoSEQ multiplex PCR reads through MiXCR, storing one row per CDR3 protein. Among around 130,000 distinct CDR3 sequences listed, 75% to 90% were seen once. This chain uses TRBV27 with TRBJ1-2, with D possibly matching TRBD1 (6 bases). This clonotype was sampled from a human donor with multiple sclerosis. What was sequenced was CD8+ T cells from PBMCs. CDR3 nucleotides: TGTGCCAGCAGTTTCGGACAGCACTATGGCTACACCTTC. It yields the protein CASSFGQHYGYTF.